These 3 T cell receptor beta chains were all obtained from the same sample, sequenced in a study of T cell responses to AZD1222 COVID-19 vaccine. TCRdb keeps only in-frame clones here, not all; method: immunoSEQ multiplex PCR. The table shows about 110,000 clones, with 92% occurring only once. This specimen consisted of peripheral blood, obtained on day 0 of AZD1222 vaccination. These receptors were collected from an adult in good health.

The CDR3 loop is CASSLGKRGFYGYTF. CDR3 in DNA: TGTGCCAGCAGCTTAGGAAAAAGGGGGTTCTATGGCTACACCTTC. This rearrangement joins TRBV7-9 to TRBJ1-2; tentatively, D is TRBD1 (6 bases). From germline, CDR1 is SEHNR and CDR2 FQNEAQ (reference sequence). The CDR3 has 15 amino acids. Deletions cut 1 base from V and 4 bases from J, with 13 bases between.

The gene calls are TRBV5-1 and TRBJ2-7, with D perhaps TRBD1 (5 bases). Between the trimmed V and J ends, which lost 3 bases and 3 bases, there was a span of 10 bases. This CDR3 comprises 13 residues. Germline loops: CDR1 SGHRS, CDR2 YFSETQ. CDR3 sequence: CASSSGKYYEQYF. The DNA of the CDR3 is TGCGCCAGCAGCTCAGGGAAGTACTACGAGCAGTACTTC.

The chain joins TRBV29-1 to TRBJ2-7; D uncertain. Per germline, CDR1 SQVTM and CDR2 ANQGSEA. The length of the CDR3 is 12 residues. The V end lost 0 bases, the J end lost 1 base, and 4 bases lay between the germline ends. The CDR3 DNA follows: TGCAGCGTTGAAGAGAATTCCTACGAGCAGTACTTC. This translates into CSVEENSYEQYF.